What follows is one T cell receptor (beta chain) and its context. Antigen specificity is unknown. The sample originates from a study of cytomegalovirus exposure and HLA in healthy donors. Germline V gives CDR1 LNHNV, CDR2 YYDKDF (reference sequence). The V and J ends lost 2 bases and 5 bases respectively, with 15 bases between them. The CDR3 length is 15 residues. Primers included in the PCR were 60 Vbeta and 13 Jbeta primers. Sequenced by immunoSEQ multiplex PCR; TCRdb stores in-frame clones only, minus some. The sample carries 150,000 to 200,000 clones, 76% recorded once. Findings and caveats of the study: Presence/absence analyses treated sequencing depth as roughly uniform across donors. With DRB1 most and HLA-C fewest, TCR association rates differed between HLA loci in a later analysis.

The sample comprised PBMCs. The genes are TRBV15 and TRBJ1-1, with D perhaps TRBD1 (6 bases). This TCR was recovered from a female donor in good health and CMV-seronegative. For the CDR3, the DNA is TGTGCCACCAGCAGACCTACAGGGACAATGACTGAAGCTTTCTTT. Its translation: CATSRPTGTMTEAFF.